What follows are 18 T cell receptor beta chains derived from one specimen sequenced in a study of T cells expressing NK-cell markers. TCRdb re-analyzed the 5' RACE reads; it lists each CDR3 protein once, without DNA. Its clone listing holds about 550,000 distinct CDR3 sequences. Sequencing was performed on blood T cells: a sorted CD56 or NKG2C T cell subset, CD4+ or CD8+ T cells, or bulk PBMC T cells (not recorded which). The receptors originated from a man in his late teens or twenties in good health.

The V gene is TRBV5-1, the J gene TRBJ1-1. The CDR3 runs to 13 residues. CDR1 SGHRS and CDR2 YFSETQ come from the germline V gene. CDR3 protein: CASRRETNTEAFF. Together with reference TRBV5-1 and TRBJ1-1, the CDR3 gives the full variable domain: KAGVTQTPRYLIKTRGQQVTLSCSPISGHRSVSWYQQTPGQGLQFLFEYFSETQRNKGNFPGRFSGRQFSNSRSEMNVSTLELGDSALYLCASRRETNTEAFFGQGTRLTVV.

V and J are TRBV11-2 and TRBJ2-3; TCRdb gives TRBD1 as the D gene, but with no DNA this cannot be confirmed. This CDR3 is 16 amino acids long. Per the germline V gene, CDR1 is SGHAT and CDR2 is FQNNGV. The chain's CDR3 is CASSLGGPGRFDTQYF.

The V and J genes are TRBV18 and TRBJ2-5. CDR3 length: 13 residues. Germline lookup yields CDR1 KGHSH and CDR2 LQKENI. CDR3 sequence: CASSPNSGETQYF.

The chain joins TRBV7-8 to TRBJ2-1; with no DNA, the TCRdb D assignment of TRBD1 cannot be verified. In germline, CDR1 is SGHVS, CDR2 FQNEAQ. The CDR3 has 16 residues. CDR3 residues: CASSYRAGTGYNEQFF.

V gene TRBV20-1 combines with J gene TRBJ2-3; TCRdb lists TRBD1, though no DNA is available to test this call. In germline, CDR1 is DFQATT, CDR2 SNEGSKA (reference sequence). The CDR3 length is 16 residues. The chain's CDR3 is CSAREWPQVSSVTQYF.

The V and J genes are TRBV11-3 and TRBJ2-7; TCRdb's D call of TRBD2 is untestable without DNA. The CDR3 contains 17 residues. Germline V lookup: CDR1 SGHNT, CDR2 YENEEA. The chain's CDR3 is CASSFVPGGTSVYEQYF.

The gene calls are TRBV7-9 and TRBJ1-1; TCRdb's D call of TRBD1 is untestable without DNA. Germline CDR1 is SEHNR and CDR2 is FQNEAQ (reference sequence). The CDR3 spans 15 residues. CDR3 region: CASSGGVPPQSEAFF.

V is TRBV6-6 and J is TRBJ2-5; there is no DNA to check the TCRdb D call of TRBD2. The CDR3 runs 12 residues. The germline V gene encodes CDR1 MNHNY and CDR2 SVGAGI (reference sequence). The CDR3 is CASRAEGETQYF.

The chain couples TRBV6-1 to TRBJ1-1; TCRdb selects TRBD1, and the lack of DNA leaves this call unchecked. The CDR3 sequence is 12 residues long. Germline V gene lookup returns CDR1 MNHNS and CDR2 SASEGT. The CDR3 loop is CASSTRTGEAFF.

The gene calls are TRBV4-3 and TRBJ1-1. From germline, CDR1 is LGHNA and CDR2 YSLEER. The CDR3 loop spans 13 amino acids. CDR3 amino acids: CASRAALNTEAFF.

The V call is TRBV15, the J call TRBJ2-2; TCRdb's D call of TRBD2 is untestable without DNA. The CDR3 is made up of 15 amino acids. Germline V gene sequence: CDR1 LNHNV, CDR2 YYDKDF (reference sequence). CDR3 amino acids: CATSRDTSRAGELFF. The full variable domain, completed using reference TRBV15 and TRBJ2-2, is DAMVIQNPRYQVTQFGKPVTLSCSQTLNHNVMYWYQQKSSQAPKLLFHYYDKDFNNEADTPDNFQSRRPNTSFCFLDIRSPGLGDTAMYLCATSRDTSRAGELFFGEGSRLTVL.

The gene calls are TRBV10-3 and TRBJ2-1. The V gene's germline CDR1 is ENHRY and CDR2 SYGVKD. The CDR3 has 13 residues. CDR3 sequence reads: CAINRDLVNEQFF.

This chain links TRBV11-2 with TRBJ2-7; the TCRdb D gene call, TRBD2, has no DNA to confirm it. The CDR3 is 15 amino acids. Looked up from germline, CDR1 is SGHAT and CDR2 is FQNNGV. CDR3 amino acids: CASSPADRGFYEQYF.

This sequence joins TRBV11-2 and TRBJ2-2; TCRdb selects TRBD2, and the lack of DNA leaves this call unchecked. This CDR3 spans 16 amino acids. CDR1 and CDR2 (germline): SGHAT, FQNNGV. CDR3 in amino acids: CASSLEAGLSTGELFF.

The gene calls are TRBV20-1 and TRBJ2-7; TCRdb's D gene call, TRBD1, goes unchecked for lack of DNA. The CDR3 contains 16 residues. Germline V gives CDR1 DFQATT, CDR2 SNEGSKA (reference sequence). The CDR3 region is CSARSGGTANSYEQYF.

The chain employs TRBV5-5 and TRBJ2-7; with no DNA, the TCRdb D assignment of TRBD2 cannot be verified. The CDR3 contains 16 residues. CDR1 and CDR2 from the germline V gene are SGHKS and YYEKEE (reference sequence). The CDR3 is CASSLMMAGGPGEQYF. The complete variable domain, with remaining parts taken from reference TRBV5-5 and TRBJ2-7, reads DAGVTQSPTHLIKTRGQQVTLRCSPISGHKSVSWYQQVLGQGPQFIFQYYEKEERGRGNFPDRFSARQFPNYSSELNVNALLLGDSALYLCASSLMMAGGPGEQYFGPGTRLTVT.

This chain joins TRBV5-1 and TRBJ2-7; the TCRdb call, TRBD1, lacks DNA for checking. Germline V CDR1 and CDR2: SGHRS, YFSETQ. This CDR3 has 16 residues. CDR3 sequence: CASSPSRTGQSYEQYF.

The gene calls are TRBV11-3 and TRBJ2-1; TCRdb picks TRBD2, but there is no DNA to check that call. There are 14 residues in the CDR3. Germline V gene sequence: CDR1 SGHNT, CDR2 YENEEA. CDR3 in amino acids: CASSLSDYKNEQFF.